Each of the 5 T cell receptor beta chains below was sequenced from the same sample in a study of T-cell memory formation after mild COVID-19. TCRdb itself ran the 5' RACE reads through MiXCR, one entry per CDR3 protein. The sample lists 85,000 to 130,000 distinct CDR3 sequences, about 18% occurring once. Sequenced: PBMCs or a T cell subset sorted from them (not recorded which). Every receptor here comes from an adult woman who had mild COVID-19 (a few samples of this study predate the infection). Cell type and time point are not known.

CDR3 in amino acids: CASSKQGMDEQFF. CDR3 in DNA: TGTGCCAGCAGCAAACAGGGGATGGATGAGCAGTTCTTC. The genes are TRBV21-1 and TRBJ2-1; the D call in the table, TRBD1, was not verified against the DNA. TRBV21-1 is marked as a pseudogene. CDR3 size: 13 residues.

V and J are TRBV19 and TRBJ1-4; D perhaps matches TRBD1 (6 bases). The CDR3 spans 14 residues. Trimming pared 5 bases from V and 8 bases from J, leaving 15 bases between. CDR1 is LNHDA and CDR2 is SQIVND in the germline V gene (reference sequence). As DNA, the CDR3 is TGTGCCAGTAGTCCTACAGGGTCTTGGGAAAAACTGTTTTTT. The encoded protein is CASSPTGSWEKLFF.

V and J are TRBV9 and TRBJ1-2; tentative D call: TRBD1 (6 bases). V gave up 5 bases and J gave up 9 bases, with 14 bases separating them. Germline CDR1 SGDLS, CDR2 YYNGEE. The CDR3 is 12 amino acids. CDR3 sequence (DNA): TGTGCCAGCAGTGACCAGGGGAATCGCTACACCTTC. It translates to CASSDQGNRYTF. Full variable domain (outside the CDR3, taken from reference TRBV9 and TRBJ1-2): DSGVTQTPKHLITATGQRVTLRCSPRSGDLSVYWYQQSLDQGLQFLIQYYNGEERAKGNILERFSAQQFPDLHSELNLSSLELGDSALYFCASSDQGNRYTFGSGTRLTVV.

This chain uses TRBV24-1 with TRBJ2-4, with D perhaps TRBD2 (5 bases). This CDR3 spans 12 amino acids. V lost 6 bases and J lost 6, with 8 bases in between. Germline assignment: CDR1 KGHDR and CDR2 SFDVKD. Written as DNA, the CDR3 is TGTGCCACCAGTCCAGAGGGAAACATTCAGTACTTC. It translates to CATSPEGNIQYF.

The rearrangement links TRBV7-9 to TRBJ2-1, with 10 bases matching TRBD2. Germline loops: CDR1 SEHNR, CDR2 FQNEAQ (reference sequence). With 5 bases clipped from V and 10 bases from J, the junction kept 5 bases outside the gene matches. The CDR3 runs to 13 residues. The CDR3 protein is CASSEGTSEEQFF. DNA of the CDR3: TGTGCCAGCAGCGAGGGGACTAGCGAAGAGCAGTTCTTC.